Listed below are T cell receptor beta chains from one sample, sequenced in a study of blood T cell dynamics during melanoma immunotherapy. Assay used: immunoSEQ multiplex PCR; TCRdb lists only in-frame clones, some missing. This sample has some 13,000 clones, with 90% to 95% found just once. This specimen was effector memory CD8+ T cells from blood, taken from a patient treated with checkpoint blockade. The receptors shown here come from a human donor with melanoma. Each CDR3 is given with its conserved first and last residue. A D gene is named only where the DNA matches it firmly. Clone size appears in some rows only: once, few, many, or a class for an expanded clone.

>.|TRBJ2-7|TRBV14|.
TGTGCCAGCAGCCAAGATCGACAGGTTGAAGACGAGCAGTACTTC
CASSQDRQVEDEQYF
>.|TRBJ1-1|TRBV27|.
TGTGCCAGCAGCCAAGGAGGAGGAGCTTTCTTT
CASSQGGGAFF
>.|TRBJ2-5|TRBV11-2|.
TGTGCCAGCAGCCCGCTTTGGGCGGTCGAAGAGACCCAGTACTTC
CASSPLWAVEETQYF
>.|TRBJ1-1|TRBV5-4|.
TGTGCCAGCAGCGGACTAAACACTGAAGCTTTCTTT
CASSGLNTEAFF
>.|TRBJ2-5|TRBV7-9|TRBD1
TGTGCCAGCAGCGTACATGGACAGGGTATGGAGACCCAGTACTTC
CASSVHGQGMETQYF
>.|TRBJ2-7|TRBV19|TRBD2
TGTGCCAGTACTCCGGCGGGGGGCTCCTACGAGCAGTACTTC
CASTPAGGSYEQYF
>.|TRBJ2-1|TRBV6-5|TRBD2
TGTGCCAGCAGTCCAGGATTGGGGGGGTTACTGTGGCAGTTCTTC
CASSPGLGGLLWQFF
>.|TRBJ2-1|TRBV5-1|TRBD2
TGCGCCAGCAGCGGGACTAGCGGGAGCTCCTACAATGAGCAGTTCTTC
CASSGTSGSSYNEQFF
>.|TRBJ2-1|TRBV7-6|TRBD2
TGTGCCAGCAGCTCTCCGGGACTAGCGGGAGGATTTTACAATGAGCAGTTCTTC
CASSSPGLAGGFYNEQFF
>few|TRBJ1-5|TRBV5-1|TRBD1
TGCGCCAGCGGGACTTCAGGGGGAAATCAGCCCCAGCATTTT
CASGTSGGNQPQHF
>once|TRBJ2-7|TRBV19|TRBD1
TGTGCCAGTTCTCCAGCCGGGACAGCTCATTACGAGCAGTACTTC
CASSPAGTAHYEQYF
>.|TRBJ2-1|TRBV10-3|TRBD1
TGTGCCATCAGACCAGCGACAGGGCAGAACTTTTACAATGAGCAGTTCTTC
CAIRPATGQNFYNEQFF
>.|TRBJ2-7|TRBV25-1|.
TGTGCCAGCAGTGAGTTGAGCGCCGACGAGCAGTACTTC
CASSELSADEQYF
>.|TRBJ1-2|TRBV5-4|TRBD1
TGTGCCAGCAGCCCCAACAGGGGGTTTTATGGCTACACCTTC
CASSPNRGFYGYTF
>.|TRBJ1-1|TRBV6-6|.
TGTGCCAGCAGTTACGAGGTCTCCCCGGGCACTGAAGCTTTCTTT
CASSYEVSPGTEAFF
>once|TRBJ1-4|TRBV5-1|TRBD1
TGCGCCAGCAGCTTACAGGACAGGTCTGCAACTAATGAAAAACTGTTTTTT
CASSLQDRSATNEKLFF
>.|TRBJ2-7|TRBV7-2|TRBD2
TGTGCCAGCAGCCCCCGGACTAGCGGGGAGTACTACGAGCAGTACTTC
CASSPRTSGEYYEQYF
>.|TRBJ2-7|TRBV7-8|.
TGTGCCAGCAGCGACTCCTACGAGCAGTACTTC
CASSDSYEQYF
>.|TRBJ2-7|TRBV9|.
TGTGCCAGCAGCGGCCCCTCGGGGTACGAGCAGTACTTC
CASSGPSGYEQYF
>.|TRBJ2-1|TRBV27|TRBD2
TGTGTTACGTCTAGCGGGGCCTACAATGAGCAGTTCTTC
CVTSSGAYNEQFF
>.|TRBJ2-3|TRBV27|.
TGTGCCAGCTCCCCCTGGGGGCCAGATACGCAGTATTTT
CASSPWGPDTQYF
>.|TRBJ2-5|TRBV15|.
TGTGCCACCAGCAGTCCCCCTTCTACCCAAGAGACCCAGTACTTC
CATSSPPSTQETQYF
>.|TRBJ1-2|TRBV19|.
TGTGCCAGTAGTTGGGGGTTCGATGGCTACACCTTC
CASSWGFDGYTF
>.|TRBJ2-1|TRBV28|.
TGTGCCAGCAGTTTAAGGGTTGGAAGTATTTACAATGAGCAGTTCTTC
CASSLRVGSIYNEQFF
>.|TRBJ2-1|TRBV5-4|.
TGTGCCAGCACCATTGCCAGCTCCTACAATGAGCAGTTCTTC
CASTIASSYNEQFF
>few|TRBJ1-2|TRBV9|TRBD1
TGTGCCAGCAGCACACCGGACAGGGGGCGATTGGACTATGGCTACACCTTC
CASSTPDRGRLDYGYTF
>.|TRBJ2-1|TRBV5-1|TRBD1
TGCGCCAGCAGCTTCGGGACAGGCCCTAATGAGCAGTTCTTC
CASSFGTGPNEQFF
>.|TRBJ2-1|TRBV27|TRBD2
TGTGCCAGCAGGATGGTGGGGGGGTCCAATGAGCAGTTCTTC
CASRMVGGSNEQFF
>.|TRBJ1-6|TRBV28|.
TGTGCCAGCTACAGCAGGGCGTATTCACCCCTCCACTTT
CASYSRAYSPLHF
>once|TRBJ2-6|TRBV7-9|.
TGTGCCAGCAGCGGAGCGCTCCGGGACTCTGGGGCCAACGTCCTGACTTTC
CASSGALRDSGANVLTF
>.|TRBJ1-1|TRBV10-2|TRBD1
TGCGCCAGCAGAGTATTCCGTCAGGACAGGGGCCTCGGGGACACTGAAGCTTTCTTT
CASRVFRQDRGLGDTEAFF
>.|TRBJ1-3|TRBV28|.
TGTGCCAGCAGTTCCCCCCGGCCTGGAAACACCATATATTTT
CASSSPRPGNTIYF
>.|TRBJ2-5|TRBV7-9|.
TGTGCCAGCAGCCCAGCCCTGGACAGTCGCGAGACCCAGTACTTC
CASSPALDSRETQYF
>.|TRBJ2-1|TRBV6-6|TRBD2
TGTGCCAGCAGTACACTAGCGGGGCCCCCCCAAGGGCAGTTCTTC
CASSTLAGPPQGQFF
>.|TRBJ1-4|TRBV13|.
TGTGCCAGCAGCTTAATGGGCGACAGCCTTAATGAAAAACTGTTTTTT
CASSLMGDSLNEKLFF
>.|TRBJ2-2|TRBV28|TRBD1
TGTGCCAGCAGCCTGGGACAGGGTCACACCGGGGAGCTGTTTTTT
CASSLGQGHTGELFF
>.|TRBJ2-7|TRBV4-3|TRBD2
TGCGCCAGCAGCCAAGAGGATGGGACTAGCGCCTACGAGCAGTACTTC
CASSQEDGTSAYEQYF
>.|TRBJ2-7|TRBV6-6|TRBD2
TGTGCCAGCAGTTCCCTCGCGGGAGGCTACGAGCAGTACTTC
CASSSLAGGYEQYF
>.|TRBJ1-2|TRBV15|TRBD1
TGTGCCACCAGCCGGGACAGACTAACCTATGGCTACACCTTC
CATSRDRLTYGYTF
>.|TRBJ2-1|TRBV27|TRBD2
TGTGCCAGCAGTTTCGACGGACTAGCCTTCTACAATGAGCAGTTCTTC
CASSFDGLAFYNEQFF